The 3 T cell receptor beta chains given below trace back to one sample, sequenced in a study of cytomegalovirus exposure and HLA in healthy donors. It was with 60 Vbeta and 13 Jbeta primers that the PCR ran. Here immunoSEQ multiplex PCR was the method, and the copy in TCRdb shows in-frame clones only, minus some. This sample has around 130,000 clones; 80% to 85% occur once, and the top ten carry approximately 1%. The sequenced sample was PBMCs. Every receptor here comes from a boy younger than 18 in good health and CMV-seronegative.

The chain combines TRBV7-8 with TRBJ2-5, with a weak D call TRBD1 (5 bases). The CDR3 contains 15 residues. Germline-derived CDR1 and CDR2 are SGHVS and FQNEAQ. V gave up 1 base and J gave up 5 bases, with 14 bases separating them. The CDR3 sequence: CASSLERAGRETQYF. The CDR3 DNA follows: TGTGCCAGCAGCTTAGAACGGGCAGGGCGGGAGACCCAGTACTTC.

The V and J genes are TRBV4-1 and TRBJ2-5, with TRBD1 matching over 9 bases. V shed 0 bases and J 4 bases; nucleotides not matched to a gene: 6. Germline V gives CDR1 MGHRA, CDR2 YSYEKL. This CDR3 is built from 16 residues. The CDR3 coding sequence is TGCGCCAGCAGCCAAGATGTGGTGACAGGGGGAGAGACCCAGTACTTC. This gives the protein CASSQDVVTGGETQYF.

V gene TRBV27 combines with J gene TRBJ1-6; tentative D call: TRBD1 (6 bases). CDR1 and CDR2 from the germline V gene are MNHEY and SMNVEV (reference sequence). The CDR3 length is 17 residues. Trimming cost V 3 bases and J 2 bases, with 14 bases left between them. DNA for the CDR3: TGTGCCAGCAGTTTCAATAAACAGGGAACCTATAATTCACCCCTCCACTTT. Its translation: CASSFNKQGTYNSPLHF.